These 10 T cell receptor beta chains came from one sample sequenced in a study of blood T cell repertoires in COVID-19. Data came from immunoSEQ multiplex PCR; TCRdb stores just in-frame clones and leaves some out. The profile shows roughly 95,000 clones, around 80% of them singletons. The sample consisted of peripheral blood. These receptors originate from a human donor in a cohort sampled during active COVID-19.

CDR3 sequence (DNA): TGTGCCAGCTCTTCCCCCTCTCAGCCCCAGCATTTT. This sequence encodes CASSSPSQPQHF. The rearrangement uses TRBV18 and TRBJ1-5; D is unresolved. This CDR3 spans 12 amino acids. Trimming cost V 6 bases and J 6 bases, with 9 bases left between them. CDR1 and CDR2 (germline): KGHSH, LQKENI. Complete variable domain (other parts from reference TRBV18 and TRBJ1-5): NAGVMQNPRHLVRRRGQEARLRCSPMKGHSHVYWYRQLPEEGLKFMVYLQKENIIDESGMPKERFSAEFPKEGPSILRIQQVVRGDSAAYFCASSSPSQPQHFGDGTRLSIL.

This chain joins TRBV19 and TRBJ2-1, with 7 bases aligning to TRBD1. Germline V gives CDR1 LNHDA, CDR2 SQIVND (reference sequence). This CDR3 has 14 amino acids. J was trimmed by 5 bases and V by 5 bases; bases with no gene match: 6. In DNA form, the CDR3 reads TGTGCCAGTAGTTCACCGGGACAGAACAATGAGCAGTTCTTC. As protein: CASSSPGQNNEQFF.

This chain links TRBV4-1 with TRBJ2-1; 11 bases fit TRBD2. Germline CDR1 reads MGHRA; CDR2 reads YSYEKL. The V segment lost 3 bases and the J segment 8 bases; nucleotides outside the gene matches: 9. The CDR3 has 16 amino acids. The CDR3 nucleotides are TGCGCCAGCAGCCACCCACCTAGCGGGGGGCAGGATGAGCAGTTCTTC. Its translation: CASSHPPSGGQDEQFF.

This clone was counted ten times or more. The chain's CDR3 is CASRTTGINEQFF. The CDR3 DNA reads as TGTGCCAGCAGGACTACAGGGATTAATGAGCAGTTCTTC. The rearrangement uses TRBV6-5 and TRBJ2-1; D possibly corresponds to TRBD1 (6 bases). V was cut by 6 bases and J by 7 bases, with 13 bases left in between. In germline, CDR1 is MNHEY, CDR2 SVGAGI. This CDR3 is built from 13 residues.

The chain uses TRBV27 and TRBJ1-6, with D tentatively TRBD1 (5 bases). Germline CDR1 MNHEY, CDR2 SMNVEV (reference sequence). With 2 bases removed from V and 1 base from J, the gap between germline ends came to 18 bases. This CDR3 region has 19 residues. The CDR3 region has the DNA TGTGCCAGCAGTTTACAAGGCCAGGGATCGAGGTCCTATAATTCACCCCTCCACTTT. It translates to CASSLQGQGSRSYNSPLHF.

This clone appeared a few times. An end of the junction differs from the germline gene, which may be a read error. The chain joins TRBV5-6 to TRBJ2-3, with D possibly matching TRBD2 (6 bases). The CDR3 runs to 14 residues. CDR1 is SGHDT and CDR2 is YYEEEE in the germline V gene. CDR3 coding DNA: TGTGCCAGCAGCTTCCGCGGGGCCACAGGTACGCAGTATTTT. Residues: CASSFRGATGTQYF.

This chain uses TRBV9 with TRBJ2-3; maybe TRBD2 (6 bases). Per the germline V gene, CDR1 is SGDLS and CDR2 is YYNGEE. The CDR3 loop spans 14 amino acids. V lost 2 bases to trimming and J lost 5 bases, with 12 bases between them. DNA for the CDR3: TGTGCCAGCAGCGTGGGCGGGGCGGGAGATACGCAGTATTTT. Encoded protein: CASSVGGAGDTQYF.

Only one count was recorded for this clone. V and J are TRBV5-6 and TRBJ1-6; the match to TRBD1 covers 9 bases. This CDR3 has 16 amino acids. V gave up 4 bases and J gave up 9 bases; unmatched junction bases: 11. CDR1 and CDR2 (germline): SGHDT, YYEEEE. This chain's CDR3 is CASSTRDRAYGSPLHF. The CDR3, as DNA: TGTGCCAGCAGCACACGGGACAGGGCATACGGTTCACCCCTCCACTTT.

This chain connects TRBV3-1 (or the pseudogene TRBV3-2) to TRBJ2-4; a weak D match, TRBD2 (6 bases). V was trimmed by 1 base and J by 6 bases, leaving 25 bases between them. The CDR3 has 19 amino acids. The germline gives CDR1 LGHDT, CDR2 YNNKEL (reference sequence). CDR3 bases: TGTGCCAGCAGCCAAGGTCGCGTTATGGGGGGAAGAGGACGAAACATTCAGTACTTC. Residues: CASSQGRVMGGRGRNIQYF.

The J gene is TRBJ1-3, the V gene TRBV7-9; no clear D. Per germline, CDR1 SEHNR and CDR2 FQNEAQ (reference sequence). The CDR3 totals 15 residues. The germline V and J ends were trimmed by 4 bases and 1 base, with 11 bases remaining between them. The CDR3 region is CASSSGGESGNTIYF. CDR3 DNA: TGTGCCAGCAGCTCCGGCGGGGAATCTGGAAACACCATATATTTT.